These T cell receptor beta chains were read from a single sample in a study of vaccination and CD4 T cells after COVID-19. MiXCR, run by TCRdb on the PCR reads, gives a single entry per CDR3 protein. The sample lists several thousand distinct CDR3 sequences, about 59% occurring once. The antigens for these receptors are not known. The material sequenced was cultured CD4+ T cells from blood, taken after SARS-CoV-2 vaccination. These receptors came from a human donor with COVID-19. Both conserved end residues are part of each CDR3. The order of the fields is V gene, J gene, clone size, D gene, CDR3 DNA, CDR3 protein. D genes are given only for firm matches. Rows give clone size only sometimes, using once, few, many, or a class for an expanded clone.

>TRBV6-5|TRBJ1-6|-|-
TGTGCCAGCAGTTACCGACGAGTTGGTGACGGAGATCCCCTCCACTTT
CASSYRRVGDGDPLHF
>TRBV11-3|TRBJ2-3|-|TRBD2
TGTGCCAGCAGCTTAGGCAGCGGGGGGGCCCCAGATACGCAGTATTTT
CASSLGSGGAPDTQYF
>TRBV20-1|TRBJ1-2|-|-
TGCAGTGCTAGAGATCTGCAGGGGATTGCCTTATATGGCTACACCTTC
CSARDLQGIALYGYTF
>TRBV7-9|TRBJ2-1|-|-
TGTGCCAGCAGCTTAGGTGGTAGCGGAGGAGAAGGGCAGTTCTTC
CASSLGGSGGEGQFF
>TRBV6-1|TRBJ1-6|few|-
TGTGCCAGCAGATCCATGGGGGGTTATAATTCACCCCTCCACTTT
CASRSMGGYNSPLHF
>TRBV6-1|TRBJ1-5|few|-
TGTGCCAGCAGGCGCGGACAGACTAGCAATCAGCCCCAGCATTTT
CASRRGQTSNQPQHF
>TRBV2|TRBJ1-1|-|-
TGTGCCACACTTCCACCAGGATTACCAGGGTCCGTGAACACTGAAGCTTTCTTT
CATLPPGLPGSVNTEAFF
>TRBV7-2|TRBJ2-2|-|-
TGTGCCAGCAGCTTTAAGACCCCCACCAAGACCGGGGAGCTGTTTTTT
CASSFKTPTKTGELFF
>TRBV20-1|TRBJ1-4|-|-
TGCAGTGCTAGGGGGGGGGGAGGCTTTAGCGAAAAACTGTTTTTT
CSARGGGGFSEKLFF
>TRBV6-5|TRBJ1-6|-|TRBD1
TGTGCCAGCAGTTATAAGGGACAGAATAATTCACCCCTCCACTTT
CASSYKGQNNSPLHF
>TRBV5-4|TRBJ2-7|-|TRBD2
TGTGCCAGCAGCTTGGGACTAGCGGGGGAGGGGGAGCAGTACTTC
CASSLGLAGEGEQYF
>TRBV20-1|TRBJ2-2|-|-
TGCAGTGCTAGAGAGGCGACCGGGGAGCTGTTTTTT
CSAREATGELFF
>TRBV20-1|TRBJ2-3|-|-
TGCAGTGCTAGAGATCACGGCAGGCACAGCACAGATACGCAGTATTTT
CSARDHGRHSTDTQYF
>TRBV27|TRBJ1-6|-|-
TGTGCCAGCCTATCTTCGGCACCCCTCCACTTT
CASLSSAPLHF
>TRBV20-1|TRBJ1-6|large|-
TGCAGTGCGACAAATAGAAGCTCCTATAATTCACCCCTCCACTTT
CSATNRSSYNSPLHF
>TRBV6-2/TRBV6-3|TRBJ1-5|-|-
TGTGCCAGCAGACGAAGGACCGATAGCGGTCAGCCCCAGCATTTT
CASRRRTDSGQPQHF
>TRBV7-6|TRBJ1-5|-|-
TGTGCCAGCAGCTTACGTCAGGGTTCTCAGCCCCAGCATTTT
CASSLRQGSQPQHF
>TRBV27|TRBJ1-3|-|TRBD1
TGTGCCAGCGGGACAGGGGATAAAAACACCATATATTTT
CASGTGDKNTIYF
>TRBV6-1|TRBJ2-7|-|TRBD1
TGTGCCAGCAGCTTCCTTTCGGGACAGGGGGGCTACGAGCAGTACTTC
CASSFLSGQGGYEQYF
>TRBV9|TRBJ2-7|once|TRBD1
TGTGCCAGCAGCCTTCGGGACAGGGGGCTGTACGAGCAGTACTTC
CASSLRDRGLYEQYF
>TRBV9|TRBJ1-1|-|-
TGTGCCAGCAGCCCCGGGCTGAACACTGAAGCTTTCTTT
CASSPGLNTEAFF
>TRBV20-1|TRBJ2-7|-|TRBD1
TGCAGTGCTCACGAGGGACAGGCGATCTCCTACGAGCAGTACTTC
CSAHEGQAISYEQYF
>TRBV6-5|TRBJ1-2|medium-sized|-
TGTGCCAGCAGTTCGGGGAGGGGGGTCAATGGCTACACCTTC
CASSSGRGVNGYTF
>TRBV19|TRBJ1-5|-|-
TGTGCCAGTAGGGGCGGCAATCAGCCCCAGCATTTT
CASRGGNQPQHF
>TRBV19|TRBJ2-2|medium-sized|-
TGTGCCAGTAGTAGAGCGAGAGGGCCAGGGGAGCTGTTTTTT
CASSRARGPGELFF
>TRBV30|TRBJ1-2|once|-
TGTGCCTGGAGCCCCCGCGCCGGCTATGGCTACACCTTC
CAWSPRAGYGYTF
>TRBV19|TRBJ1-6|-|-
TGTGCCAGTCAAAGTGGACAGAATAATTCACCCCTCCACTTT
CASQSGQNNSPLHF
>TRBV6-1|TRBJ1-5|few|-
TGTGCCAGCGGCCAGAGAATGGTAACAGGAGGGGGACTAAGCAATCAGCCCCAGCATTTT
CASGQRMVTGGGLSNQPQHF
>TRBV7-9|TRBJ1-2|-|-
TGTGCCAGCAGCTTAGAGTCGGGGAACTATGGCTACACCTTC
CASSLESGNYGYTF
>TRBV6-1|TRBJ2-5|-|-
TGTGCCAGCAGTCGGGACATCCAAGAGACCCAGTACTTC
CASSRDIQETQYF
>TRBV7-9|TRBJ2-5|once|TRBD1
TGTGCCAGCAGCCTGGGACAGGGGGCAGGAGAGACCCAGTACTTC
CASSLGQGAGETQYF
>TRBV7-3|TRBJ1-1|large|-
TGTGCCAGCAGCAGAGCAGGATACACTGAAGCTTTCTTT
CASSRAGYTEAFF
>TRBV6-5|TRBJ2-1|-|TRBD2
TGTGCCAGCAGTTACGTTAGCTCTAGCGGGAGGTACAATGAGCAGTTCTTC
CASSYVSSSGRYNEQFF
>TRBV14|TRBJ1-6|-|-
TGTGCCAGCAGTCGGTCCCCCGATAATTCACCCCTCCACTTT
CASSRSPDNSPLHF
>TRBV7-9|TRBJ2-5|-|TRBD1
TGTGCCAGCAGCTTATTCGGGACAGGGGGTGGAGAGACCCAGTACTTC
CASSLFGTGGGETQYF
>TRBV20-1|TRBJ1-6|-|TRBD1
TGCAGTGCGGGACAGGGGAGCTCCTATAATTCACCCCTCCACTTT
CSAGQGSSYNSPLHF
>TRBV19|TRBJ2-2|-|-
TGTGCCGGCGCCCTTTTTAGAACTGGGGAGCTGTTTTTT
CAGALFRTGELFF
>TRBV29-1|TRBJ1-1|-|-
TGCAGCGGATCTAGGGGGAACACTGAAGCTTTCTTT
CSGSRGNTEAFF
>TRBV20-1|TRBJ2-5|-|TRBD2
TGCAGTGCTAGAGATAACGGGGGGTCCCAAGAGACCCAGTACTTC
CSARDNGGSQETQYF
>TRBV25-1|TRBJ1-3|once|TRBD1
TGTGCCAGCAGTGGTACCAGGGGGGGCATTGGAAACACCATATATTTT
CASSGTRGGIGNTIYF
>TRBV4-3|TRBJ1-5|-|TRBD1
TGCGCCAGCAGTTCCGACAGGGCCGTCAATCAGCCCCAGCATTTT
CASSSDRAVNQPQHF
>TRBV6-1|TRBJ2-5|-|-
TGTGCCAGCAGAAGTCGGGGCCAAGAGACCCAGTACTTC
CASRSRGQETQYF
>TRBV28|TRBJ2-5|-|TRBD1
TGTGCCAGCAGTTTGGACAGGGGGGAGACCCAGTACTTC
CASSLDRGETQYF
>TRBV6-5|TRBJ1-2|-|-
TGTGCCAGCAGTTCCCCGACAGGAGGTGACTATGGCTACACCTTC
CASSSPTGGDYGYTF
>TRBV20-1|TRBJ2-7|-|TRBD2
TGCAGTGCTCAACTAGCGGGGGCCTCCTACGAGCAGTACTTC
CSAQLAGASYEQYF
>TRBV5-1|TRBJ1-2|-|-
TGCGCCAGCAGCTTGTTAGGTGTGGAGGCTAACTATGGCTACACCTTC
CASSLLGVEANYGYTF
>TRBV20-1|TRBJ1-3|-|-
TGCAGTGCTAGAGATGCCGTGGCGGGAAACACCATATATTTT
CSARDAVAGNTIYF
>TRBV20-1|TRBJ2-3|once|-
TGCAGTGCTAGGGGGGCCACAGATACGCAGTATTTT
CSARGATDTQYF